This is a list of T cell receptor beta chains from one sample in a study of T cell responses to AZD1222 COVID-19 vaccine. The table came from immunoSEQ multiplex PCR; TCRdb's copy has only in-frame clones and leaves some out. The data contain roughly 120,000 clones, 90% to 95% of them singletons. The input for sequencing was peripheral blood, taken on day 0 of AZD1222 vaccination. These receptors came from an adult in good health. CDR3s include the opening cysteine and the closing phenylalanine or tryptophan. D genes are given only for firm matches. Some rows have no size entry. The others give once, few or many, or a class for an expanded clone.

j_call: TRBJ2-7; v_call: TRBV19; clone_size: NA; d_call: NA; cdr3_aa: CASSMLQGYEQYF
j_call: TRBJ2-3; v_call: TRBV28; clone_size: NA; d_call: NA; cdr3_aa: CASSLADTQYF
j_call: TRBJ2-2; v_call: TRBV5-1; clone_size: NA; d_call: TRBD2; cdr3_aa: CASSMGLTGELFF
j_call: TRBJ2-1; v_call: TRBV14; clone_size: once; d_call: TRBD2; cdr3_aa: CASSPIAGAPQFF
j_call: TRBJ2-1; v_call: TRBV3-1/TRBV3-2; clone_size: NA; d_call: NA; cdr3_aa: CASSQDLGSLRSYNEQFF
j_call: TRBJ1-2; v_call: TRBV4-1; clone_size: once; d_call: TRBD1; cdr3_aa: CASSRYRETWSGDRVEDGYTF
j_call: TRBJ1-1; v_call: TRBV2; clone_size: NA; d_call: NA; cdr3_aa: CASSEVRPEAFF
j_call: TRBJ2-3; v_call: TRBV12-3/TRBV12-4; clone_size: NA; d_call: NA; cdr3_aa: CASSSGFDTQYF
j_call: TRBJ1-1; v_call: TRBV28; clone_size: NA; d_call: TRBD1; cdr3_aa: CASRGTGPVGTEAFF
j_call: TRBJ1-1; v_call: TRBV28; clone_size: NA; d_call: NA; cdr3_aa: CASSPGGPNTEAFF
j_call: TRBJ2-6; v_call: TRBV5-4; clone_size: NA; d_call: NA; cdr3_aa: CASSPPGVPGANVLTF
j_call: TRBJ2-7; v_call: TRBV29-1; clone_size: NA; d_call: TRBD1; cdr3_aa: CSVMSGTGGYEQYF
j_call: TRBJ2-1; v_call: TRBV11-2; clone_size: NA; d_call: NA; cdr3_aa: CASSLGRSSYNEQFF
j_call: TRBJ2-1; v_call: TRBV14; clone_size: NA; d_call: TRBD2; cdr3_aa: CASSQAETSGSWNEQFF
j_call: TRBJ2-7; v_call: TRBV27; clone_size: NA; d_call: NA; cdr3_aa: CASSLSGFGEQYF
j_call: TRBJ2-5; v_call: TRBV3-1/TRBV3-2; clone_size: NA; d_call: NA; cdr3_aa: CASSQVLGSQETQYF
j_call: TRBJ1-6; v_call: TRBV6-5; clone_size: once; d_call: NA; cdr3_aa: CASRTDWISPLHF
j_call: TRBJ2-3; v_call: TRBV7-8; clone_size: NA; d_call: NA; cdr3_aa: CASSLVSSADTQYF
j_call: TRBJ2-1; v_call: TRBV6-5; clone_size: NA; d_call: NA; cdr3_aa: CASTQGGYNEQFF
j_call: TRBJ1-1; v_call: TRBV7-8; clone_size: NA; d_call: TRBD1; cdr3_aa: CASSSLTGVGAEAFF
j_call: TRBJ1-1; v_call: TRBV11-3; clone_size: NA; d_call: NA; cdr3_aa: CASSLEMNTEAFF
j_call: TRBJ1-5; v_call: TRBV27; clone_size: NA; d_call: TRBD1; cdr3_aa: CASSRTGDSNQPQHF
j_call: TRBJ1-4; v_call: TRBV7-9; clone_size: once; d_call: NA; cdr3_aa: CASSLTPDEKLFF
j_call: TRBJ2-7; v_call: TRBV7-9; clone_size: once; d_call: NA; cdr3_aa: CASSLDGRAYEQYF
j_call: TRBJ2-7; v_call: TRBV6-1; clone_size: NA; d_call: TRBD2; cdr3_aa: CASSLTGLGLEQYF
j_call: TRBJ2-2; v_call: TRBV11-3; clone_size: once; d_call: TRBD1; cdr3_aa: CASSPDRGRLGELFF
j_call: TRBJ1-6; v_call: TRBV7-8; clone_size: NA; d_call: NA; cdr3_aa: CASSFGRDLYTLHF
j_call: TRBJ1-1; v_call: TRBV19; clone_size: NA; d_call: NA; cdr3_aa: CASSTESKGGTEAFF
j_call: TRBJ2-7; v_call: TRBV7-9; clone_size: NA; d_call: TRBD1; cdr3_aa: CASSPARGPYEQYF
j_call: TRBJ2-2; v_call: TRBV30; clone_size: NA; d_call: TRBD2; cdr3_aa: CAWSGLAGNTGELFF
j_call: TRBJ2-7; v_call: TRBV6-5; clone_size: NA; d_call: NA; cdr3_aa: CASSYRLAYEQYF
j_call: TRBJ1-5; v_call: TRBV30; clone_size: NA; d_call: NA; cdr3_aa: CAWSVRVGGNQPQHF
j_call: TRBJ1-6; v_call: TRBV5-1; clone_size: NA; d_call: TRBD1; cdr3_aa: CASSWGQGTLPSPLHF